Reported below is one T cell receptor beta chain. What it recognizes is unknown. The sample originates from a study of cytomegalovirus exposure and HLA in healthy donors. The germline V gene has CDR1 SGHRS and CDR2 YFSETQ. This CDR3 is 14 amino acids long. V gave up 9 bases and J gave up 6 bases; unmatched junction bases: 7. PCR used 60 Vbeta primers and 13 Jbeta primers. Repertoires were generated with immunoSEQ multiplex PCR, while TCRdb's copy carries only in-frame clones and drops some. The sample lists under 200,000 clones, about 76% occurring once. Broader study findings: Earlier findings revealed that most TCR beta V segments proved productive either about 87% or about 30% of the time. There were over 150 TCR beta chains listed as cytomegalovirus-associated. A classifier reportedly called cytomegalovirus status with high sensitivity and specificity. A later analysis, which compared TCR beta chains of equal frequency, found the HLA-associated ones more clonally expanded.

The sample comprised PBMCs. This chain links TRBV5-1 with TRBJ2-1; TRBD2 matches at 12 bases. The sequence was collected from a woman aged 35 to 49 in good health and CMV-seropositive. In nucleotides, the CDR3 is TGCGCCACTGCGACTAGCGGGAGTCCCAATGAGCAGTTCTTC. As protein: CATATSGSPNEQFF.